The 17 T cell receptor beta chains reported below all come from one sample, sequenced in a study of blood T cell repertoires in COVID-19. The protocol was immunoSEQ multiplex PCR, while the TCRdb copy is restricted to in-frame clones and leaves out a portion. This table has 250,000 or so clones, about 90% appearing once. Sequences were obtained from PBMCs or T cells enriched from blood (not recorded which). The receptors derive from a woman aged 40 to 50 who had been exposed to COVID-19.

V is TRBV19 and J is TRBJ1-1, with 7 bases aligning to TRBD1. Trimming removed 4 bases from V and 5 bases from J; junction bases left unmatched: 10. The CDR3 length is 15 residues. Germline V gene data show CDR1 as LNHDA and CDR2 as SQIVND (reference sequence). The CDR3 is CASSKPGGPGTEAFF. Written as DNA, the CDR3 is TGTGCCAGTAGTAAGCCAGGGGGGCCGGGGACTGAAGCTTTCTTT.

Concerning this clone itself: Germline is not matched at one junction end, which may reflect a read error. The chain employs TRBV5-1 and TRBJ1-1; TRBD1 agrees at 11 bases. The germline V gene has CDR1 SGHRS and CDR2 YFSETQ. The CDR3 is 15 amino acids. The CDR3 DNA reads TGTGCCAGCCTGCAGGACAGGGGGCGGCTCACTGAAGCTTTCTTT. Amino acid sequence: CASLQDRGRLTEAFF.

The chain recombines TRBV12-3 or TRBV12-4 with TRBJ2-2; D is ambiguous. The V end lost 7 bases, the J end lost 8 bases, and 8 bases lay between the germline ends. CDR3 size: 11 residues. CDR3 DNA sequence: TGTGCCAGCACAAGAGAGGGGGAGCTGTTTTTT. Protein: CASTREGELFF.

V gene TRBV6-6 combines with J gene TRBJ1-5, with TRBD1 matching 7 bases. Unmatched junction bases numbered 19, after V lost 5 bases and J lost 3 bases. The CDR3 totals 19 residues. Germline V gene data show CDR1 as MNHNY and CDR2 as SVGAGI (reference sequence). The CDR3 nucleotides read TGTGCCAGCAGTCCACGCTCGAAAGGACAGGAGGGCCCCAATCAGCCCCAGCATTTT. Translating gives CASSPRSKGQEGPNQPQHF.

CDR3 loop: CASGPQQGAANEKLFF. Here the CDR3 DNA reads TGTGCCAGCGGGCCCCAACAGGGGGCGGCTAATGAAAAACTGTTTTTT. V and J are TRBV21-1 and TRBJ1-4; no check of the table's D call, TRBD1, against the DNA was made. TRBV21-1 is designated a pseudogene. The CDR3 has 16 amino acids.

V gene TRBV19 combines with J gene TRBJ1-1, with unresolved D. The CDR3 consists of 13 residues. Germline CDR1 reads LNHDA; CDR2 reads SQIVND (reference sequence). V lost 7 bases and J lost 0, with 9 bases in between. The CDR3 DNA reads as TGTGCCAGTACTCGGCAGGTGAACACTGAAGCTTTCTTT. Amino acids: CASTRQVNTEAFF.

The rearrangement links TRBV27 to TRBJ1-2; possible D gene TRBD1, 5 bases. Germline V gives CDR1 MNHEY, CDR2 SMNVEV (reference sequence). V was trimmed by 5 bases and J by 1 base, leaving 5 bases between them. This CDR3 contains 12 residues. CDR3 bases: TGTGCCAGCAGTCAGGGTAACTATGGCTACACCTTC. This sequence encodes CASSQGNYGYTF.

V gene TRBV9 combines with J gene TRBJ2-1, with 7 bases matching TRBD2. Germline V CDR1 and CDR2: SGDLS, YYNGEE. The CDR3 contains 15 residues. Trimming cost V 0 bases and J 5 bases; bases outside gene matches: 5. In DNA, the CDR3 is TGTGCCAGCAGCGTAGCAATACTAGCGAACAATGAGCAGTTCTTC. It encodes CASSVAILANNEQFF.

The J gene is TRBJ1-6, the V gene TRBV6-5; 9 nucleotides match TRBD1. The CDR3 consists of 15 residues. Germline CDR1 is MNHEY and CDR2 is SVGAGI. The V segment lost 5 bases and the J segment 7 bases; nucleotides outside the gene matches: 6. CDR3 residues: CASSKRTGANSPLHF. The CDR3 DNA is TGTGCCAGCAGTAAAAGGACAGGGGCCAATTCACCCCTCCACTTT.

The chain combines TRBV4-2 with TRBJ1-6; D is undetermined. The germline V and J ends were trimmed by 0 bases and 7 bases, with 7 bases remaining between them. Germline assignment: CDR1 LGHNA and CDR2 YNFKEQ. The CDR3 is 14 residues long. The CDR3 here is CASSQDHRNSPLHF. CDR3 nucleotide sequence: TGTGCCAGCAGCCAAGATCACCGGAATTCACCCCTCCACTTT.

The chain employs TRBV5-1 and TRBJ1-3; D is undetermined. V lost 3 bases to trimming and J lost 0 bases, with 10 bases between them. CDR3 size: 15 residues. The germline V gene encodes CDR1 SGHRS and CDR2 YFSETQ. CDR3 nucleotide sequence: TGCGCCAGCAGCTCAAGTGGGAGCTCTGGAAACACCATATATTTT. This sequence encodes CASSSSGSSGNTIYF. The whole variable domain, remainder taken from reference TRBV5-1 and TRBJ1-3, is KAGVTQTPRYLIKTRGQQVTLSCSPISGHRSVSWYQQTPGQGLQFLFEYFSETQRNKGNFPGRFSGRQFSNSRSEMNVSTLELGDSALYLCASSSSGSSGNTIYFGEGSWLTVV.

This chain links TRBV10-3 with TRBJ1-5, with D possibly matching TRBD1 (5 bases). Germline V gives CDR1 ENHRY, CDR2 SYGVKD. The CDR3 is made up of 15 amino acids. Trimming cost V 3 bases and J 2 bases, with 11 bases left between them. CDR3 nucleotide sequence: TGTGCCATCAGTGAACAGGACGGACGCAATCAGCCCCAGCATTTT. Its protein is CAISEQDGRNQPQHF.

This clone was observed once. The rearrangement uses TRBV5-1 and TRBJ2-7; D remains unclear. V was shortened by 7 bases and J by 0 bases, with 11 bases between the two germline ends. Germline V gene data show CDR1 as SGHRS and CDR2 as YFSETQ. The length of the CDR3 is 13 residues. The DNA for the CDR3 is TGCGCCAGCGGCGCGGAGAGCTCCTACGAGCAGTACTTC. It specifies CASGAESSYEQYF.

The chain couples TRBV13 to TRBJ2-1, with 8 bases aligning to TRBD1. The V and J ends lost 7 bases and 8 bases, in that order; junction bases with no gene match: 10. The CDR3 is 14 amino acids. Germline CDR1 PRHDT, CDR2 FYEKMQ (reference sequence). The CDR3 region is CASTPGRGQDEQFF. The CDR3 nucleotides read TGTGCCAGCACCCCAGGCAGGGGGCAGGATGAGCAGTTCTTC.

The chain is built from TRBV10-3 and TRBJ2-2; 9 positions match TRBD1. Germline V gene lookup returns CDR1 ENHRY and CDR2 SYGVKD. With V trimmed by 7 bases and J by 4 bases, 7 bases remained unmatched. The CDR3 sequence is 15 residues long. CDR3 protein: CAITSGQGTTGELFF. The DNA of the CDR3 is TGTGCCATCACCTCGGGACAGGGAACCACCGGGGAGCTGTTTTTT.

Regarding this clone: It is unclear where the CDR3 begins or ends on the DNA, so no DNA is shown, and the CDR3 is as TCRdb lists it. The rearrangement uses TRBV6-5 and TRBJ1-1; TRBD1, as called in the table, went unchecked against the DNA. A total of 15 residues make up the CDR3, ends included. Germline CDR1 is MNHEY and CDR2 is SVGAGI. This CDR3 is CASSSSTASNTEAFF.

The chain couples TRBV2 to TRBJ2-1; D may be TRBD1 (6 bases). This CDR3 has 15 amino acids. Trimming removed 7 bases from V and 4 bases from J, with 17 bases in between. Germline CDR1 reads SNHLY; CDR2 reads FYNNEI. The DNA for the CDR3 is TGTGCCAGCAATCGGAAGGCAGGGGAGTACAATGAGCAGTTCTTC. This gives the protein CASNRKAGEYNEQFF.